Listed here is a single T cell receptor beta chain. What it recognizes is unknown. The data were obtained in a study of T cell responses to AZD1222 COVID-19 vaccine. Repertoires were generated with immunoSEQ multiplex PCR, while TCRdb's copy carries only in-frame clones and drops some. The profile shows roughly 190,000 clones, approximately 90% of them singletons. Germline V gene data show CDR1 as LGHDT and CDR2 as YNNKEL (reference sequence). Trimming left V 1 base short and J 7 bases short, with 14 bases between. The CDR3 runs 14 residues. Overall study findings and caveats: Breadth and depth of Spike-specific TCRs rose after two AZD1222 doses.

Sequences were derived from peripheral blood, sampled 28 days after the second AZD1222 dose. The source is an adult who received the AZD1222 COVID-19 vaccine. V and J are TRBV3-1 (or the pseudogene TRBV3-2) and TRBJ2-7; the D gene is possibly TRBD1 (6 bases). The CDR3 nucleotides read TGTGCCAGCAGCCAAGTCATAGGGGGTGGGGAGCAGTACTTC. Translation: CASSQVIGGGEQYF.